The TCR beta chain described here comes from a study of blood T cell repertoires in COVID-19. V trimming: 4 bases; J trimming: 4 bases; junction bases outside the gene matches: 9. CDR3 length: 15 amino acids. CDR1 is SGHRS and CDR2 is YFSETQ in the germline V gene. The protocol was immunoSEQ multiplex PCR, while the TCRdb copy is restricted to in-frame clones and leaves out a portion. Of 200,000 to 250,000 clones in the sample, 80% to 90% were seen once. The chain uses TRBV5-1 and TRBJ2-7, with 9 bases aligning to TRBD2. The sequenced sample consisted of peripheral blood. This TCR came from a man aged 45 to 65 who had recovered from COVID-19. CDR3 in DNA: TGCGCCAGCAGCCTGGGTACCAGCGGGGGGTACGAGCAGTACTTC. Protein sequence: CASSLGTSGGYEQYF.